These 19 T cell receptor beta chains originate from one sample sequenced in a study of CD8 T cells in ankylosing spondylitis. Study results and limitations: About 8 highly homologous variants made up a TCR beta motif, and this motif appeared characteristic of ankylosing spondylitis blood.

MiXCR, applied by TCRdb to the 5' RACE reads, yields one record per CDR3 protein. Of about 220,000 distinct CDR3 sequences listed, 7% to 8% were seen once; the top ten hold approximately 15%. Their antigens are not known. The sample consisted of blood, either unsorted or a sorted T cell fraction (not recorded which). All receptors derive from a male donor with ankylosing spondylitis.

This clonotype was counted at least ten times. J is TRBJ1-2 and V is TRBV29-1, with D perhaps TRBD1 (5 bases). Trimming removed 6 bases from V and 8 bases from J, with 16 bases in between. The CDR3 loop spans 12 amino acids. Germline lookup yields CDR1 SQVTM and CDR2 ANQGSEA. Here the CDR3 DNA reads TGCAGCGTCCTGGACCCGGGGCTGGGCTACACCTTC. Translation gives CSVLDPGLGYTF.

This clonotype was counted at least ten times. This sequence joins TRBV20-1 and TRBJ1-2, with unresolved D. The CDR3 totals 15 residues. Germline V gene lookup returns CDR1 DFQATT and CDR2 SNEGSKA (reference sequence). The germline V and J ends were trimmed by 6 bases and 8 bases, with 25 bases remaining between them. As DNA, the CDR3 is TGCAGTGCAGCCCCGCCTGCCTGGAGATCCCAGGGCTACACCTTC. This codes for CSAAPPAWRSQGYTF.

This clonotype was picked up a small number of times. This chain links TRBV28 with TRBJ1-2; D call uncertain. V was trimmed by 0 bases and J by 6 bases, leaving 5 bases between them. The germline gives CDR1 MDHEN, CDR2 SYDVKM. The CDR3 spans 12 residues. CDR3 nucleotides: TGTGCCAGCAGTTTATGGGGAAATGGCTACACCTTC. Translation: CASSLWGNGYTF.

This clonotype was observed many times. V and J are TRBV10-3 and TRBJ2-7; tentatively, D is TRBD1 (5 bases). From germline, CDR1 is ENHRY and CDR2 SYGVKD. V lost 5 bases and J 0 bases, leaving 8 bases between the germline ends. The CDR3 covers 13 residues. CDR3: CAISTDTSYEQYF. CDR3 nucleotide sequence: TGTGCCATCAGTACGGACACCTCCTACGAGCAGTACTTC.

DNA of the CDR3: TGCAGCGTTGGCCCGACAGGGGACTATGGCTACACCTTC. Translation: CSVGPTGDYGYTF. The rearrangement uses TRBV29-1 and TRBJ1-2, with 8 bases aligning to TRBD1. CDR3 length: 13 residues. Germline CDR1 and CDR2: SQVTM and ANQGSEA. After removal of 4 bases from V and 3 bases from J, the junction contained 4 bases not matched to a gene.

This clonotype was counted a few times. The V gene is TRBV5-1, the J gene TRBJ2-3; possible D gene TRBD1, 6 bases. In germline, CDR1 is SGHRS, CDR2 YFSETQ. The CDR3 consists of 16 residues. The V and J ends lost 2 bases and 2 bases respectively, with 15 bases between them. The CDR3: CASSLWRQENTDTQYF. As DNA, the CDR3 is TGCGCCAGCAGCTTATGGAGACAGGAGAACACAGATACGCAGTATTTT.

In its sample, this clonotype was seen many times. The CDR3 spells CASSYRGMNIQYF. The CDR3 nucleotides are TGTGCCAGCAGTTACAGGGGGATGAACATTCAGTACTTC. The V call is TRBV6-6, the J call TRBJ2-4, with TRBD1 as a possible D gene (6 bases). Germline V lookup: CDR1 MNHNY, CDR2 SVGAGI (reference sequence). Trimming shortened V by 2 bases and J by 7 bases, and 9 bases separated the two germline ends. The CDR3 runs 13 residues.

This clonotype was observed at least ten times. The chain employs TRBV28 and TRBJ1-4; D possibly corresponds to TRBD1 (5 bases). The ends were cut back, 7 bases at V and 8 bases at J, with 17 bases in the middle. CDR3 size: 14 residues. Germline CDR1 is MDHEN and CDR2 is SYDVKM. CDR3 amino acids: CASTPRVRREKLFF. The CDR3 bases are TGTGCCAGCACTCCCAGGGTGCGTAGGGAAAAACTGTTTTTT.

J is TRBJ2-2 and V is TRBV9, with D possibly TRBD2 on 7 matching bases. V was pared by 0 bases and J by 1 base, with 19 bases between. Germline V CDR1 and CDR2: SGDLS, YYNGEE. This CDR3 is built from 19 residues. DNA for the CDR3: TGTGCCAGCAGCGTAGGGGACAAGAGGCTAGCGGAGAACACCGGGGAGCTGTTTTTT. Its translation: CASSVGDKRLAENTGELFF.

This clonotype appeared many times. The chain has TRBV11-2 and TRBJ2-7; D assignment may be TRBD1 or TRBD2 (5 bases each). The germline V gene has CDR1 SGHAT and CDR2 FQNNGV. Trimming cost V 5 bases and J 6 bases, with 29 bases left between them. The CDR3 is made up of 18 amino acids. Written as DNA, the CDR3 is TGTGCCAGCAGCGAGGGGATCATTAGACAATCGGGGTACGGCGAGCAGTACTTC. Translating gives CASSEGIIRQSGYGEQYF.

This clonotype was counted many times. One end of the junction does not line up with germline, which may come from a read error. The J gene is TRBJ2-7, the V gene TRBV7-7; D gene uncertain. This CDR3 is 14 amino acids long. Per germline, CDR1 SSHAT and CDR2 FNYEAQ (reference sequence). CDR3 region: CASSPTEASNEQYF. The DNA of the CDR3 is TGTGCTAGCAGCCCTACCGAGGCTTCGAACGAGCAGTACTTC.

This chain joins TRBV28 and TRBJ1-3; D is unclear. CDR1 MDHEN and CDR2 SYDVKM come from the germline V gene. This CDR3 region has 16 residues. Between the trimmed V and J ends, which lost 6 bases and 4 bases, there was a span of 19 bases. The CDR3 bases are TGTGCCAGCAGAGAAGTCGGGGTCGTGTGCGGAAACACCATATATTTT. This encodes CASREVGVVCGNTIYF.

Many counts were recorded for this clonotype. The V gene is TRBV11-3, the J gene TRBJ2-2; 7 nucleotides line up with TRBD2. J lost 4 bases, V lost 3 bases, and 2 bases had no gene match. The germline V gene has CDR1 SGHNT and CDR2 YENEEA. This CDR3 contains 14 residues. The CDR3 sequence is CASSLSGGTGELFF. The CDR3 region has the DNA TGTGCCAGCAGCTTGTCGGGAGGCACCGGGGAGCTGTTTTTT.

This clonotype has at least ten counts. V and J are TRBV2 and TRBJ1-6, with a tentative D call TRBD1 (5 bases). The CDR3 spans 16 residues. The germline V gene encodes CDR1 SNHLY and CDR2 FYNNEI. V shed 6 bases and J shed 4 bases, with 16 bases lying between them. CDR3 bases: TGTGCCAGCAGCGCTATTTGGACACGTTATAATTCACCCCTCCACTTT. It is translated as CASSAIWTRYNSPLHF.

This rearrangement joins TRBV9 to TRBJ2-7; maybe TRBD2 (5 bases). CDR1 and CDR2 from the germline V gene are SGDLS and YYNGEE. Trimming cost V 0 bases and J 3 bases, with 22 bases left between them. The CDR3 sequence is 18 residues long. The CDR3, as DNA: TGTGCCAGCAGCGTAGGTCAGAGGTCATCGCTGGCGGGCTACGAGCAGTACTTC. Its translation: CASSVGQRSSLAGYEQYF.

This clonotype has more than one count but fewer than ten. The junction shows a germline mismatch at one end, possibly a read error. This chain uses TRBV7-7 with TRBJ2-2; D unresolved. The germline V gene has CDR1 SSHAT and CDR2 FNYEAQ (reference sequence). The CDR3 is 14 residues long. The CDR3 DNA follows: TGTGCTAGCAGCTTATGGCCTAACACCGGGGAGCTGTTTTTT. Translated: CASSLWPNTGELFF.

This clonotype was seen many times. This sequence joins TRBV6-2 or TRBV6-3 and TRBJ2-7; the D is unclear. The CDR3 totals 15 residues. V was shortened by 6 bases and J by 0 bases, with 15 bases between the two germline ends. Germline values: CDR1 MNHEY, CDR2 SVGEGT. In DNA form, the CDR3 reads TGTGCCAGCAGGCCACGCGCCTTTAGCTCCTACGAGCAGTACTTC. Translating gives CASRPRAFSSYEQYF.

Many counts were recorded for this clonotype. This chain joins TRBV6-2 or TRBV6-3 and TRBJ2-5, with D unclear. The V gene's germline CDR1 is MNHEY and CDR2 SVGEGT. This CDR3 is 13 amino acids long. V lost 7 bases, J lost 5 bases, and 14 bases lay in between. DNA for the CDR3: TGTGCCAGCACACCTGGGGTACGGGAGACCCAGTACTTC. This sequence encodes CASTPGVRETQYF.

This clonotype was detected ten times or more. The rearrangement uses TRBV6-2 or TRBV6-3 and TRBJ2-3; TRBD2 agrees at 8 bases. This CDR3 spans 15 amino acids. Germline loops: CDR1 MNHEY, CDR2 SVGEGT. Unmatched junction bases numbered 5, after V lost 2 bases and J lost 4 bases. CDR3 in DNA: TGTGCCAGCAGTTACGCGGGGGGACTGGCAGATACGCAGTATTTT. Translation gives CASSYAGGLADTQYF.